The TCR beta chain under discussion was sequenced for a study of identical twins. CDR3 size: 11 residues. J gave up 14 bases and V 3 bases, and 2 bases lay outside the gene matches. TCRdb redid the calling of the 5' RACE reads with MiXCR, one entry per CDR3 protein. The table lists under 800,000 distinct CDR3 sequences, over 20% of them singletons. These data were also filed under a second study, of T cells expressing NK-cell markers.

This TCR was sampled from a young woman in good health. The chain has TRBV12-3 or TRBV12-4 and TRBJ1-5, with 9 bases aligning to TRBD1. Sequencing was done on a sample of PBMCs. CDR3 region: CASSFGTGKHF. The CDR3 DNA sequence: TGTGCCAGCAGTTTTGGGACAGGGAAGCATTTT.